Shown below are 20 T cell receptor beta chains from a single sample sequenced in a study of CXCR3-negative and CXCR3-positive naive CD8 T cells. UMI labels and 5' RACE were used to prepare the TRB cDNA libraries. TCRdb derives one entry per CDR3 protein from the 5' RACE reads, leaving out DNA. This sample carries some 40,000 distinct CDR3 sequences, with 6.5% to 8.5% going to the ten biggest clones. Sequences were obtained from memory CD8+ T cells from blood. These receptors were taken from a human donor in good health. Some clones in this sample may be carry-over from other donors' samples.

In terms of frequency, this clonotype is medium-sized. The chain recombines TRBV6-2 or TRBV6-3 with TRBJ2-7. The CDR3 has 12 amino acids. Germline loops: CDR1 MNHEY, CDR2 SVGEGT. CDR3 sequence: CASSYGNYEQYF.

The rearrangement uses TRBV29-1 and TRBJ2-7; TCRdb picks TRBD1, but there is no DNA to check that call. CDR3 length: 14 residues. The V gene's germline CDR1 is SQVTM and CDR2 ANQGSEA. This CDR3 reads CSVTGVLSSYEQYF.

The chain uses TRBV4-3 and TRBJ2-7; the TRBD1 assignment by TCRdb is unverifiable without DNA. The CDR3 has 13 residues. Germline CDR1 LGHNA, CDR2 YSLEER. The CDR3 protein is CASSQDGALEQYF.

The chain combines TRBV7-9 with TRBJ1-3. The CDR3 runs 16 residues. Germline V gene sequence: CDR1 SEHNR, CDR2 FQNEAQ (reference sequence). The CDR3 sequence: CASSLSFGGSGNTIYF.

The chain joins TRBV5-1 to TRBJ2-1; TCRdb's D gene call, TRBD1, goes unchecked for lack of DNA. The CDR3 covers 16 residues. Germline CDR1 is SGHRS and CDR2 is YFSETQ. The CDR3 loop reads CASSVMGGSSYNEQFF.

The chain couples TRBV28 to TRBJ2-7; lacking DNA, the TRBD1 call made by TCRdb goes unchecked. CDR1 is MDHEN, CDR2 SYDVKM, per germline. The CDR3 consists of 13 residues. The CDR3 reads CASSSRAGPEQYF.

V is TRBV11-2 and J is TRBJ2-5; checking the TCRdb D call of TRBD1 is not possible without DNA. Per the germline V gene, CDR1 is SGHAT and CDR2 is FQNNGV. This CDR3 is built from 15 residues. CDR3: CASSLGGFGGETQYF.

The rearrangement joins TRBV12-3 or TRBV12-4 to TRBJ2-5; there is no DNA to check the TCRdb D call of TRBD1. The CDR3 totals 13 residues. CDR3 amino acids: CASSPSGLETQYF.

The rearrangement joins TRBV9 to TRBJ2-1; TCRdb's D call, TRBD2, is unchecked because there is no DNA. CDR3 size: 16 residues. Per the germline V gene, CDR1 is SGDLS and CDR2 is YYNGEE. The CDR3 sequence: CASSVAERGVGNEQFF.

The genes are TRBV6-5 and TRBJ2-3; TCRdb's D gene call, TRBD1, goes unchecked for lack of DNA. Germline-derived CDR1 and CDR2 are MNHEY and SVGAGI. The CDR3 runs 13 residues. The CDR3 spells CASSYSSGDVQYF.

The V call is TRBV29-1, the J call TRBJ2-3; the TRBD2 assignment by TCRdb is unverifiable without DNA. CDR3 length: 14 amino acids. The germline V gene has CDR1 SQVTM and CDR2 ANQGSEA. CDR3 amino acids: CSQRGDGSTDTQYF.

This CDR3 is CASSQDYRGMYEQYF. This chain uses TRBV4-3 with TRBJ2-1; TCRdb calls TRBD1, which cannot be checked without DNA. Germline-derived CDR1 and CDR2 are LGHNA and YSLEER. The CDR3 extends over 15 amino acids.

V is TRBV19 and J is TRBJ1-3; the TCRdb D gene call, TRBD1, has no DNA to confirm it. The CDR3 totals 13 residues. The germline gives CDR1 LNHDA, CDR2 SQIVND (reference sequence). The CDR3 here is CASTTGSGNTIYF.

The V and J genes are TRBV2 and TRBJ2-7; the D call of TRBD2 rests on TCRdb alone, since no DNA is present to check it. The germline gives CDR1 SNHLY, CDR2 FYNNEI. The CDR3 is 14 residues long. CDR3 loop: CASIAGTWDYEQYF.

V and J are TRBV10-3 and TRBJ2-2; TCRdb's D call of TRBD1 is untestable without DNA. CDR3 size: 13 residues. The germline V gene encodes CDR1 ENHRY and CDR2 SYGVKD. The chain's CDR3 is CASSPPGTGELFF.

This chain links TRBV7-9 with TRBJ2-5; the TCRdb D gene call, TRBD2, has no DNA to confirm it. CDR1 is SEHNR, CDR2 FQNEAQ, per germline (reference sequence). This CDR3 contains 17 residues. The CDR3 is CASSLRHPRDSQETQYF.

This chain uses TRBV20-1 with TRBJ2-5; without DNA, the TCRdb call of TRBD2 cannot be checked. CDR1 and CDR2 from the germline V gene are DFQATT and SNEGSKA (reference sequence). The CDR3 spans 13 residues. The chain's CDR3 is CSARDNLAVTQYF.

The gene calls are TRBV20-1 and TRBJ1-2. Germline V CDR1 and CDR2: DFQATT, SNEGSKA (reference sequence). There are 15 residues in the CDR3. CDR3 in amino acids: CSARDLRRGNYGYTF.

The chain joins TRBV7-9 to TRBJ1-1; TCRdb reports TRBD1, a call that lacks DNA to check it against. The CDR3 is 14 amino acids. Germline assignment: CDR1 SEHNR and CDR2 FQNEAQ (reference sequence). The CDR3 loop reads CASSLAGAGTEAFF.

The gene calls are TRBV29-1 and TRBJ1-2; TCRdb proposes TRBD1, but this gene call is untestable without DNA. CDR1 is SQVTM and CDR2 is ANQGSEA in the germline V gene. CDR3 length: 15 residues. The CDR3 is CSVELRTGTTYGYTF.